This T cell receptor (beta chain) appears in the sequencing data of a study of T-cell reconstitution after alpha-beta-depleted transplantation in children. The CDR3 consists of 16 residues. Germline CDR1 is SEHNR and CDR2 is FQNEAQ (reference sequence). The ends were cut back, 4 bases at V and 14 bases at J, with 29 bases in the middle. Unique molecular identifiers were used in preparing the TCRbeta library. MiXCR, run by TCRdb on the PCR reads, gives a single entry per CDR3 protein. The table records about 220,000 distinct CDR3 sequences, 17% of them present only once. The sample consisted of PBMCs, mostly from graft donor cells, taken 360 days after TCRalphabeta/CD19-depleted stem cell transplant. This receptor was identified in a male patient between 2 and 9 years old who had a stem cell transplant for acute lymphoblastic leukemia, so the T cells may come from the graft donor. The chain is built from TRBV7-9 and TRBJ2-5; unclear D gene. The CDR3 DNA reads TGTGCCAGCAGCTACCGGTTCTCCGTGGGTTGGAGAAGGAACTACTTC. Translation: CASSYRFSVGWRRNYF. Combining the CDR3 with reference TRBV7-9 and TRBJ2-5 gives the whole variable domain DTGVSQNPRHKITKRGQNVTFRCDPISEHNRLYWYRQTLGQGPEFLTYFQNEAQLEKSRLLSDRFSAERPKGSFSTLEIQRTEQGDSAMYLCASSYRFSVGWRRNYFGPGTRLLVL.